The clone carrying this T cell receptor beta chain was recorded once. Using immunoSEQ multiplex PCR, the repertoire was profiled, and TCRdb retains in-frame clones only, with some absent. The sample has about 16,000 clones, roughly 72% seen once. Trimming at V came to 4 bases and at J to 7 bases, leaving 8 bases not matched to a gene. CDR1 and CDR2 (germline): LGHNA, YNFKEQ. The CDR3 loop spans 16 amino acids. These data originate in a study of tumor-infiltrating lymphocytes in localized non-small cell lung cancer. The chain combines TRBV4-2 with TRBJ2-2; 11 nucleotides match TRBD2. The source material was lung tumor tissue. This clonotype was obtained from a human donor with non-small cell lung cancer. The CDR3 region is CASSLSGRAGGGELFF. CDR3 coding DNA: TGTGCCAGCAGCCTTAGCGGGAGGGCCGGAGGCGGGGAGCTGTTTTTT.